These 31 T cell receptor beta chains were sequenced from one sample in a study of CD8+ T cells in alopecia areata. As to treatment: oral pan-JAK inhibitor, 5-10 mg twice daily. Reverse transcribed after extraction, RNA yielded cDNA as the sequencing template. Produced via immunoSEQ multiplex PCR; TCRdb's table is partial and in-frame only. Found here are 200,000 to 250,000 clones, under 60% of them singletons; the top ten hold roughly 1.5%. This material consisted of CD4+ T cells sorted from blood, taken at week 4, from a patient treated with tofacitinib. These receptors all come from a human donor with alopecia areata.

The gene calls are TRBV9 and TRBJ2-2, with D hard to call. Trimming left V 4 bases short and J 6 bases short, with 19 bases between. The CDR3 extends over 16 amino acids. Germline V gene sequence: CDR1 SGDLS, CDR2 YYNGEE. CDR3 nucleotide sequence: TGTGCCAGCAGCTCAGCTACGGGCTCAGCTCCCGGGGAGCTGTTTTTT. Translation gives CASSSATGSAPGELFF.

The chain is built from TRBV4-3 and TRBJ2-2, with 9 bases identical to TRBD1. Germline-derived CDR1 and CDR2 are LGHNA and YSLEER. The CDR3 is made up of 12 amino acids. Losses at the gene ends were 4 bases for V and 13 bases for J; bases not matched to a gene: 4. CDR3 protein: CASSRTGGALFF. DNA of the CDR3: TGCGCCAGCAGCCGTACAGGGGGCGCGCTGTTTTTT.

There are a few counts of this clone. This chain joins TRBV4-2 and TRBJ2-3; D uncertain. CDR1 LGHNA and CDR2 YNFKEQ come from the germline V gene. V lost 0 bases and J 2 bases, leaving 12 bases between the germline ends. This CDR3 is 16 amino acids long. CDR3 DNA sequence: TGTGCCAGCAGCCAAGATGGGCTACAAATCACAGATACGCAGTATTTT. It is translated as CASSQDGLQITDTQYF.

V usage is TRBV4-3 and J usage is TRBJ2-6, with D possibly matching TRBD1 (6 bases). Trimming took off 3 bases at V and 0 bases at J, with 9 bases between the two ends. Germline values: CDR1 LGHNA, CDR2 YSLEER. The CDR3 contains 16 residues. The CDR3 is CASSQGHNSGANVLTF. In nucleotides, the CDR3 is TGCGCCAGCAGCCAGGGACACAACTCTGGGGCCAACGTCCTGACTTTC.

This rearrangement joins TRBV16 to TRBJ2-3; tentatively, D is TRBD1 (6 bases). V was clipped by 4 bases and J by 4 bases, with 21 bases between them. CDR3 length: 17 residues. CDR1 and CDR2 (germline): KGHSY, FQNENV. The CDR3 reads CASSRKNNRVNADTQYF. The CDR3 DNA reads TGTGCCAGCAGCCGAAAGAACAACAGGGTTAATGCAGATACGCAGTATTTT. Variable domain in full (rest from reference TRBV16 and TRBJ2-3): GEEVAQTPKHLVRGEGQKAKLYCAPIKGHSYVFWYQQVLKNEFKFLISFQNENVFDETGMPKERFSAKCLPNSPCSLEIQATKLEDSAVYFCASSRKNNRVNADTQYFGPGTRLTVL.

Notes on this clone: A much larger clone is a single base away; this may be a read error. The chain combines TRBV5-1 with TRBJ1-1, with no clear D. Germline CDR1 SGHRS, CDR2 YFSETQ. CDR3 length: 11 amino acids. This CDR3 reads CASSLHTEAFF. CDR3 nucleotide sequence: TGTGCCAGCAGCTTGCACACTGAAGCTTTCTTT.

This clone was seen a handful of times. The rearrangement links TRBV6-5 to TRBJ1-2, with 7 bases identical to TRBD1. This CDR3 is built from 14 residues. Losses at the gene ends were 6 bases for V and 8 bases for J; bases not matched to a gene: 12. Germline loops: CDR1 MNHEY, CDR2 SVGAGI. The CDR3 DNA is TGTGCCAGCAGCCCCCAATTACAGGGGCGAGGCTACACCTTC. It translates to CASSPQLQGRGYTF.

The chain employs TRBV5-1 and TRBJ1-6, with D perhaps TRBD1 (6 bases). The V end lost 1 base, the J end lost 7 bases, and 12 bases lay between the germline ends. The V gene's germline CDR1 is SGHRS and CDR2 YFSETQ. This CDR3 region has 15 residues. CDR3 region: CASSLSGGRNSPLHF. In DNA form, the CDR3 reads TGCGCCAGCAGCTTGAGTGGGGGCCGAAATTCACCCCTCCACTTT.

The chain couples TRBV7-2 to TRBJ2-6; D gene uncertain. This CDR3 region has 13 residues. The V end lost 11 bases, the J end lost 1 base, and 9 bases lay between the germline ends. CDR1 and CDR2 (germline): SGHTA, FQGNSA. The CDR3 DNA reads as TGTGCCTCAACCCGGTCTGGGGCCAACGTCCTGACTTTC. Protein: CASTRSGANVLTF.

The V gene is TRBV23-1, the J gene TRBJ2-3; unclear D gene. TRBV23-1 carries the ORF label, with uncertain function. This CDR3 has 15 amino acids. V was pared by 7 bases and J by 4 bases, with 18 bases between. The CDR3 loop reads CASTQFEVAADTQYF. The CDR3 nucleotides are TGCGCCAGCACCCAATTCGAGGTAGCCGCAGATACGCAGTATTTT.

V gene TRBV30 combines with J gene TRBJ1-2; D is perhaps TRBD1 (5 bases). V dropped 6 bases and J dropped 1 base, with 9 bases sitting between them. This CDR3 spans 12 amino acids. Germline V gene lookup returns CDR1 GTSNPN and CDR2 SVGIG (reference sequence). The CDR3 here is CACRDLNYGYTF. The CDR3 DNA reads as TGTGCCTGTCGGGACCTTAACTATGGCTACACCTTC. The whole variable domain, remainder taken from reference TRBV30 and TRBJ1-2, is SQTIHQWPATLVQPVGSPLSLECTVEGTSNPNLYWYRQAAGRGLQLLFYSVGIGQISSEVPQNLSASRPQDRQFILSSKKLLLSDSGFYLCACRDLNYGYTFGSGTRLTVV.

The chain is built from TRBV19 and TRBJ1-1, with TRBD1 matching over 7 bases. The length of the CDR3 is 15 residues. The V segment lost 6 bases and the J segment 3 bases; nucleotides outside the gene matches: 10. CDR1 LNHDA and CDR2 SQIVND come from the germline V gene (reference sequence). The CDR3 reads CASRMHRGRDTEAFF. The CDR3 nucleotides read TGTGCCAGTAGGATGCACAGGGGACGGGACACTGAAGCTTTCTTT.

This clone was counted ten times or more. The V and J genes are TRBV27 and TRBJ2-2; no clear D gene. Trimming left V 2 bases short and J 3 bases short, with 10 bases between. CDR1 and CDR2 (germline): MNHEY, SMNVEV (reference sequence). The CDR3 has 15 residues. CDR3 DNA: TGTGCCAGCAGTTTAGGACGGGCGGACACCGGGGAGCTGTTTTTT. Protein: CASSLGRADTGELFF.

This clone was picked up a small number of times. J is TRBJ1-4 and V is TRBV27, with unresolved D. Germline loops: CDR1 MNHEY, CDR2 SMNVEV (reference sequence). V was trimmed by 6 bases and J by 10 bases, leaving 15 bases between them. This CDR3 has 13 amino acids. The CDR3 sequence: CASRFRQSGKLFF. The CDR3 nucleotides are TGTGCCAGCAGGTTTCGGCAGTCTGGAAAACTGTTTTTT. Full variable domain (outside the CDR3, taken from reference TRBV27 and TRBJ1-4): EAQVTQNPRYLITVTGKKLTVTCSQNMNHEYMSWYRQDPGLGLRQIYYSMNVEVTDKGDVPEGYKVSRKEKRNFPLILESPSPNQTSLYFCASRFRQSGKLFFGSGTQLSVL.

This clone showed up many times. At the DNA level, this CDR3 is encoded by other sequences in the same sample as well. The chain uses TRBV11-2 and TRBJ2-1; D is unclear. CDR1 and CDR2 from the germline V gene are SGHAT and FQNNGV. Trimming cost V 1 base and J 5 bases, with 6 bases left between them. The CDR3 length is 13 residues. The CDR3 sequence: CASSLARNNEQFF. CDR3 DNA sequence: TGTGCCAGCAGCTTAGCGAGGAACAATGAGCAGTTCTTC.

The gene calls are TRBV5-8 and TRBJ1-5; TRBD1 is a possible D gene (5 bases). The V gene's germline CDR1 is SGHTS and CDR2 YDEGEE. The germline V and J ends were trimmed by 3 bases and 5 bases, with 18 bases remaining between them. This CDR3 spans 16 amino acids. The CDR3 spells CASSSDLGGTHQPQHF. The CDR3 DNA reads TGTGCCAGCAGCTCCGACCTTGGGGGGACGCATCAGCCCCAGCATTTT. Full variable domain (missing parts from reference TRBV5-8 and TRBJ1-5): EAGVTQSPTHLIKTRGQQATLRCSPISGHTSVYWYQQALGLGLQFLLWYDEGEERNRGNFPPRFSGRQFPNYSSELNVNALELEDSALYLCASSSDLGGTHQPQHFGDGTRLSIL.

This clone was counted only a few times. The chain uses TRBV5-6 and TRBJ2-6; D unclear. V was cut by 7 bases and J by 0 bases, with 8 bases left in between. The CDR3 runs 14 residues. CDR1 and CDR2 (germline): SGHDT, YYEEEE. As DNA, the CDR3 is TGTGCCAGCCGAAGGAACTCTGGGGCCAACGTCCTGACTTTC. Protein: CASRRNSGANVLTF. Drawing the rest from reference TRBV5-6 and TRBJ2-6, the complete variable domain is DAGVTQSPTHLIKTRGQQVTLRCSPKSGHDTVSWYQQALGQGPQFIFQYYEEEERQRGNFPDRFSGHQFPNYSSELNVNALLLGDSALYLCASRRNSGANVLTFGAGSRLTVL.

The CDR3 nucleotides are TGTGCCAGCAGCTTAATGTCCGAGCAGTACTTC. Its translation is CASSLMSEQYF. This chain uses TRBV7-2 with TRBJ2-7, with no clear D. The CDR3 is 11 residues long. Deletions cut 2 bases from V and 6 bases from J, with 5 bases between. CDR1 and CDR2 (germline): SGHTA, FQGNSA.

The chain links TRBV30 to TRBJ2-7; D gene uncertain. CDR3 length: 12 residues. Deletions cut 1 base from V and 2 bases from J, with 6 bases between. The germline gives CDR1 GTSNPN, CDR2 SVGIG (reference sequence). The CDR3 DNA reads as TGTGCCTGGAGTGGACTTACCTACGAGCAGTACTTC. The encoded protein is CAWSGLTYEQYF.

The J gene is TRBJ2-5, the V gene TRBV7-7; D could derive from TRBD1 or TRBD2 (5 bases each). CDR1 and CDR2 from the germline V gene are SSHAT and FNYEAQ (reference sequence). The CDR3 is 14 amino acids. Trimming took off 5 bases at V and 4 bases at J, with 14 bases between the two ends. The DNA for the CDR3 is TGTGCCAGCAGCGCGCAGGGACCACGAGAGACCCAGTACTTC. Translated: CASSAQGPRETQYF.

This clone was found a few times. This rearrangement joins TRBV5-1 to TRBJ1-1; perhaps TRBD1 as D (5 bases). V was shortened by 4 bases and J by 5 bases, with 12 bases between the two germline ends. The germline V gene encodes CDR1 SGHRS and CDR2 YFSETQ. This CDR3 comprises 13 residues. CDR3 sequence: CASSAGGLTEAFF. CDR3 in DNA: TGCGCCAGCAGCGCCGGGGGGTTAACTGAAGCTTTCTTT.

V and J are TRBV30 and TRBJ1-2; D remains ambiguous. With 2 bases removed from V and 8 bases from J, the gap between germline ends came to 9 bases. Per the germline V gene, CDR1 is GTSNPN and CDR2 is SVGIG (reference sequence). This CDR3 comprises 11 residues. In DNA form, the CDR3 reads TGTGCCTGGAGTCGGGAGGGCGGCTACACCTTC. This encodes CAWSREGGYTF.

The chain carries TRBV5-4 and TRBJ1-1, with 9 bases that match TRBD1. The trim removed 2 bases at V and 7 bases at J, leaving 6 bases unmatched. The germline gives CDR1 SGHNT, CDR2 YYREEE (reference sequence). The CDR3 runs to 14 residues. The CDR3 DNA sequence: TGTGCCAGCAGCTTCACAGGGGGCTGGGATGAAGCTTTCTTT. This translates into CASSFTGGWDEAFF.

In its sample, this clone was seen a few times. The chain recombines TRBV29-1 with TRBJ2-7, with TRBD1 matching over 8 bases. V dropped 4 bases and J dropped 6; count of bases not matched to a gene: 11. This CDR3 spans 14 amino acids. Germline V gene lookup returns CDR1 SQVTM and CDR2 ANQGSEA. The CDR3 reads CSVGSRTGSTEQYF. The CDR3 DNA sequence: TGCAGCGTTGGGTCCAGGACAGGGTCAACCGAGCAGTACTTC.

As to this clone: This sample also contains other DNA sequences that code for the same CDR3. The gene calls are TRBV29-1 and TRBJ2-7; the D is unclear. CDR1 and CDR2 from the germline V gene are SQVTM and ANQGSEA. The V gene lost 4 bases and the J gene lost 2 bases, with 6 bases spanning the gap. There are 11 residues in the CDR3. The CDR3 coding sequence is TGCAGCGTTGGAAGTCCCTACGAGCAGTACTTC. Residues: CSVGSPYEQYF.

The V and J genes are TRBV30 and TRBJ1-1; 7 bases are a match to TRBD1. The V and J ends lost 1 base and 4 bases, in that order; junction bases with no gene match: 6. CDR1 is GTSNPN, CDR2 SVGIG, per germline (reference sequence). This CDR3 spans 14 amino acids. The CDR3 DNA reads TGTGCCTGGAGTGCTTACAGGGGTGGCACTGAAGCTTTCTTT. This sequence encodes CAWSAYRGGTEAFF.

The CDR3 loop is CASQGRGANVLTF. The CDR3 DNA follows: TGTGCCAGCCAGGGACGGGGGGCCAACGTCCTGACTTTC. The rearrangement links TRBV2 to TRBJ2-6, with D perhaps given as TRBD1 or TRBD2 (5 bases each). This CDR3 has 13 amino acids. The V gene's germline CDR1 is SNHLY and CDR2 FYNNEI. Trimming stripped 8 bases from V and 4 bases from J, with 9 bases between.

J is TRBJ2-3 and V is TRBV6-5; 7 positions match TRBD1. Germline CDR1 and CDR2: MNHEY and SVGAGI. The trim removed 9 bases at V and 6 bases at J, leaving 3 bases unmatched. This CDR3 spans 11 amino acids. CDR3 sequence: CASNRGDTQYF. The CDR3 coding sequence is TGTGCCAGTAACAGGGGTGATACGCAGTATTTT.

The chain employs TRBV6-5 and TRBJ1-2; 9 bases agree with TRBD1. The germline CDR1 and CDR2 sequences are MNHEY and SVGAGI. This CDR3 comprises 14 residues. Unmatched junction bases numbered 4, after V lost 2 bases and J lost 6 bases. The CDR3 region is CASSYQRQGDGYTF. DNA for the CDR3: TGTGCCAGCAGTTACCAGAGACAGGGGGATGGCTACACCTTC.

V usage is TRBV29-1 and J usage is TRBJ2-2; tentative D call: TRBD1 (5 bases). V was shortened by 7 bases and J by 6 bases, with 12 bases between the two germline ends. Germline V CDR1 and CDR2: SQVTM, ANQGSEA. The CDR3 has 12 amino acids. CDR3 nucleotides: TGCAGCGGCGGACAACCCGCCGGGGAGCTGTTTTTT. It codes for CSGGQPAGELFF.

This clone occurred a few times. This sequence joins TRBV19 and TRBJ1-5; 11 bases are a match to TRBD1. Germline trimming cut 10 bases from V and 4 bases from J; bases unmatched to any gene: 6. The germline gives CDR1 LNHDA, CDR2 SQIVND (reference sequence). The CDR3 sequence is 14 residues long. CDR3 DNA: TGTGCCACCTCGGGACAGGGGGGGAATCAGCCCCAGCATTTT. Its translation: CATSGQGGNQPQHF.